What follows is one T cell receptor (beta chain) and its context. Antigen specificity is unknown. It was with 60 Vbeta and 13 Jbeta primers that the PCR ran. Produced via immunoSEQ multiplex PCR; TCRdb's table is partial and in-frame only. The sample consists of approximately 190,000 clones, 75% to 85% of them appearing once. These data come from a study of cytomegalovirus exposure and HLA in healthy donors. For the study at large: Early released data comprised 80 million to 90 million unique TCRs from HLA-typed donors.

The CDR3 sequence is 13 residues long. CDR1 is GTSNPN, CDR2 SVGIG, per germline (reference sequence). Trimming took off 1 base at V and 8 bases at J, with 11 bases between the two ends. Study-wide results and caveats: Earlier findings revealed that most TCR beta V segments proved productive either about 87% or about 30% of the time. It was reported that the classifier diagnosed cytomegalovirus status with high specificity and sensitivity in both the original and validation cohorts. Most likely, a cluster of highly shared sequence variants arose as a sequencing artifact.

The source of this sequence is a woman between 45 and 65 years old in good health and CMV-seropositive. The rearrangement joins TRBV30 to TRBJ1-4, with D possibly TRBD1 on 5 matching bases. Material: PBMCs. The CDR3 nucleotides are TGTGCCTGGAGTGAGGGGTTGGAGGAAAAACTGTTTTTT. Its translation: CAWSEGLEEKLFF.